This TCR beta chain was recorded in a study of T cell changes during pregnancy in multiple sclerosis. Profiling relied on immunoSEQ multiplex PCR, and the TCRdb table lists in-frame clones only, not all of them. Of 70,000 or so clones detected, about nine tenths appear once; the ten largest clones hold about 0.27%. V was clipped by 4 bases and J by 7 bases, with 14 bases between them. Germline V gene sequence: CDR1 SNHLY, CDR2 FYNNEI. There are 15 residues in the CDR3. Material: CD4+ T cells from peripheral blood mononuclear cells, obtained after pregnancy. This sequence joins TRBV2 and TRBJ1-6; a weak D match, TRBD1 (6 bases). The TCR comes from a female donor with multiple sclerosis, enrolled in a pregnancy study. The CDR3 spells CASSGETGNNSPLHF. The CDR3 DNA reads as TGTGCCAGCAGTGGGGAAACAGGGAACAATTCACCCCTCCACTTT.